This record concerns one T cell receptor beta chain sequence. The method was immunoSEQ multiplex PCR; TCRdb's version includes in-frame clones alone and lacks a portion of them. The table records about 75,000 clones, 88% of them present only once. The germline CDR1 and CDR2 sequences are LGHDT and YNNKEL (reference sequence). The V end was cut by 4 bases, the J end by 6 bases, with 12 bases between. The CDR3 totals 13 residues. This specimen belongs to a study of blood T cell repertoires in COVID-19. Overall study: PBMCs, B-cell-depleted T cells, or T cells were the source of the cDNA or gDNA that made up the material.

This chain joins TRBV3-1 (or the pseudogene TRBV3-2) and TRBJ1-2; D call uncertain. The sequencing input was peripheral blood. This receptor was obtained from a human donor in a cohort sampled during active COVID-19. CDR3: CASSPTQYHGYTF. The CDR3 nucleotides are TGTGCCAGCAGCCCGACACAGTACCATGGCTACACCTTC.